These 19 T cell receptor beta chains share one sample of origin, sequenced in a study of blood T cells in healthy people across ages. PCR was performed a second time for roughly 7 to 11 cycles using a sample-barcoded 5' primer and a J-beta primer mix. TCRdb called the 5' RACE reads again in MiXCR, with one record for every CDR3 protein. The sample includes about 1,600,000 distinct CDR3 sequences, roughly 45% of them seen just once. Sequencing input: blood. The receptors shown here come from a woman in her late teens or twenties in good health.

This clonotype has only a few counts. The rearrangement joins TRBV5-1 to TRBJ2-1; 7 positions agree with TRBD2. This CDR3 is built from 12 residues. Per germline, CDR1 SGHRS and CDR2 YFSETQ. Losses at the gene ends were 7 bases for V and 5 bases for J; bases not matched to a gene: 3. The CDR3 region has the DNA TGCGCCAGCCTAGCGGTTGACAATGAGCAGTTCTTC. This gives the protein CASLAVDNEQFF.

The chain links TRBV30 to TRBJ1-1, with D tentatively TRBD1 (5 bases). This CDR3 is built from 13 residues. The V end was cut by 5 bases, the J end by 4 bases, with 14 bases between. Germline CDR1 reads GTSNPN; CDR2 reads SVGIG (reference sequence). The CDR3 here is CAWGRVRGTEAFF. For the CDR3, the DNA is TGTGCCTGGGGCAGGGTTCGGGGCACTGAAGCTTTCTTT.

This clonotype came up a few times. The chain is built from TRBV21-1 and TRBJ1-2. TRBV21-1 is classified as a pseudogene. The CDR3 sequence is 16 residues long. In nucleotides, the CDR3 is TGTGCCAGCAGCAAGGCTTTCAGGGTTTGCAACTATGGCTACACCTTC. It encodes CASSKAFRVCNYGYTF.

CDR3 amino acids: CASSRASGSEAFF. The CDR3 bases are TGTGCCAGCAGCCGTGCCTCAGGGTCTGAAGCTTTCTTT. V and J are TRBV14 and TRBJ1-1, with D possibly being TRBD1 (5 bases). The CDR3 runs 13 residues. Trimming stripped 4 bases from V and 6 bases from J, with 12 bases between. CDR1 SGHDN and CDR2 FVKESK come from the germline V gene.

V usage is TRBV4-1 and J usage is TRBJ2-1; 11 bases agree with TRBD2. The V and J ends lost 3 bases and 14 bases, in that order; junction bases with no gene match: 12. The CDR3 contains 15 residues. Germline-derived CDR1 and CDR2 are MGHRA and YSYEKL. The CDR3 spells CASSHDATSGRSEFF. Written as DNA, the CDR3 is TGCGCCAGCAGCCACGACGCTACTAGCGGGAGATCGGAGTTCTTC.

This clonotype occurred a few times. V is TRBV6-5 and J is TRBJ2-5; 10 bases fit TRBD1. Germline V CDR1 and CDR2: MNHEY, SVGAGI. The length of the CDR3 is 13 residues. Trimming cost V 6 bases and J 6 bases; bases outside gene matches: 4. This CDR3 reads CASRDRGGQTQYF. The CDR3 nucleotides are TGTGCCAGCAGGGACAGGGGGGGACAGACCCAGTACTTC.

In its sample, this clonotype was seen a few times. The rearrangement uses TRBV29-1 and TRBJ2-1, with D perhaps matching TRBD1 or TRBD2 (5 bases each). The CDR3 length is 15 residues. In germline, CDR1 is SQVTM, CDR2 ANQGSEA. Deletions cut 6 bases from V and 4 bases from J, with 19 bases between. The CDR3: CSVGRGRAEYNEQFF. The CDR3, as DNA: TGCAGCGTAGGCCGGGGACGAGCGGAATACAATGAGCAGTTCTTC.

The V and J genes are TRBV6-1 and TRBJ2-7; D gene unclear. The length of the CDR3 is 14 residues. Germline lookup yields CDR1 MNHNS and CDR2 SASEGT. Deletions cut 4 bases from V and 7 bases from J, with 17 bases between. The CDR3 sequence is CASSALGPLGEQYF. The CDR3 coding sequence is TGTGCCAGCAGTGCCCTCGGACCCCTCGGGGAGCAGTACTTC.

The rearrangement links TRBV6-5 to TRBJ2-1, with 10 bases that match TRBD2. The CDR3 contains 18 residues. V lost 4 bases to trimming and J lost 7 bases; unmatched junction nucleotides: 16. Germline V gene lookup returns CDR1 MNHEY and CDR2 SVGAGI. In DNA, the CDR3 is TGTGCCAGCAGTTCGAGTACAGCGGGAGGGCCCTCGGTGAATGAGCAGTTCTTC. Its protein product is CASSSSTAGGPSVNEQFF.

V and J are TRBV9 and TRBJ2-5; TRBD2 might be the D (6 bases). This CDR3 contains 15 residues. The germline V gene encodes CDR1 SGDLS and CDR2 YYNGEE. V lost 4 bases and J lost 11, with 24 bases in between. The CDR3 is CASSPLTELGGEQYF. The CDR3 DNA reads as TGTGCCAGCAGCCCCTTGACGGAGCTCGGAGGGGAGCAGTACTTC.

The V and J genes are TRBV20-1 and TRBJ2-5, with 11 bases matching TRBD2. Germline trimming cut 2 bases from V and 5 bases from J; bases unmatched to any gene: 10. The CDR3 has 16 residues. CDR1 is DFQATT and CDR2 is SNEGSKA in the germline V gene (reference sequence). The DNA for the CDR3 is TGCAGTGCTAGACTCCCGTGGTCTAGCGGGAGGGAGACCCAGTACTTC. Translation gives CSARLPWSSGRETQYF.

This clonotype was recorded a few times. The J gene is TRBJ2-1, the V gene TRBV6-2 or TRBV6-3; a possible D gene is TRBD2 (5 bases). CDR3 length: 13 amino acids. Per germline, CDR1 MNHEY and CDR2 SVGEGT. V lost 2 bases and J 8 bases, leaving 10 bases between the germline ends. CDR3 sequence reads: CASSYTRVHEQFF. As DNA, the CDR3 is TGTGCCAGCAGTTACACTAGGGTCCATGAGCAGTTCTTC.

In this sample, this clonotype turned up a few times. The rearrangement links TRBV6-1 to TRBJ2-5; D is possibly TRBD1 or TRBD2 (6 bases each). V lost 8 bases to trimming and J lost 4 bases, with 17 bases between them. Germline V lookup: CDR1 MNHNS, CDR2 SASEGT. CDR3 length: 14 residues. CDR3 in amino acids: CASAWARGGETQYF. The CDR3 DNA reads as TGTGCCAGCGCCTGGGCCAGGGGAGGAGAGACCCAGTACTTC.

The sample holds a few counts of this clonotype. DNA for the CDR3: TGTGCCAGCGATTTTGGCCAACGGGCGGGAGTCCACGAGCAGTACTTC. Its translation is CASDFGQRAGVHEQYF. This chain uses TRBV7-2 with TRBJ2-7, with 7 bases matching TRBD2. The J segment lost 5 bases and the V segment lost 8 bases, leaving 18 bases of the junction unmatched. Germline lookup yields CDR1 SGHTA and CDR2 FQGNSA. This CDR3 has 16 residues.

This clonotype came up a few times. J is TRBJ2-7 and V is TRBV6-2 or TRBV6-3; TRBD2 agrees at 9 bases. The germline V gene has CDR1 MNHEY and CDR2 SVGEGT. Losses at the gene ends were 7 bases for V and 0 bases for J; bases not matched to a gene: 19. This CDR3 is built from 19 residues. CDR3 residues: CASTTSRGTSSFPSYEQYF. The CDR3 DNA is TGTGCCAGCACAACCAGCCGGGGGACTAGCTCATTCCCCTCCTACGAGCAGTACTTC.

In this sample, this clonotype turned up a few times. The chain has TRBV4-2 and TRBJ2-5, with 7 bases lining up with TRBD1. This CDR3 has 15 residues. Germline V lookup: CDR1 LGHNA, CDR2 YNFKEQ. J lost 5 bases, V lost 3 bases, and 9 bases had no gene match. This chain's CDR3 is CASSQASTRGETQYF. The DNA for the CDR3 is TGTGCCAGCAGCCAGGCCTCGACCAGGGGGGAGACCCAGTACTTC.

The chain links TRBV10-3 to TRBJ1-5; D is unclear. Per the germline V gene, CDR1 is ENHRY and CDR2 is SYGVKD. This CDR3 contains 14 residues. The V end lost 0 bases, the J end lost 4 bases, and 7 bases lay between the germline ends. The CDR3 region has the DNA TGTGCCATCAGTGAGTCGTCAGGAAATCAGCCCCAGCATTTT. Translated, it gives CAISESSGNQPQHF.

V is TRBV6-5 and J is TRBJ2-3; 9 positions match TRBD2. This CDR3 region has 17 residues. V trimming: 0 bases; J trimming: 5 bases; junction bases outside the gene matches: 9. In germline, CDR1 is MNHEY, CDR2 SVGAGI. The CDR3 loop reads CASSYSNLAGHIDTQYF. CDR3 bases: TGTGCCAGCAGTTACTCGAATCTAGCGGGGCACATAGATACGCAGTATTTT.

CDR3 nucleotides: TGTGCCAGCAGCTTGGCCCTCGAGGAGGGCCCAGAGACCCAGTACTTC. Its translation: CASSLALEEGPETQYF. The chain links TRBV5-6 to TRBJ2-5; a weak D match, TRBD2 (6 bases). CDR3 length: 16 residues. Germline V lookup: CDR1 SGHDT, CDR2 YYEEEE. Trimming left V 0 bases short and J 4 bases short, with 16 bases between.